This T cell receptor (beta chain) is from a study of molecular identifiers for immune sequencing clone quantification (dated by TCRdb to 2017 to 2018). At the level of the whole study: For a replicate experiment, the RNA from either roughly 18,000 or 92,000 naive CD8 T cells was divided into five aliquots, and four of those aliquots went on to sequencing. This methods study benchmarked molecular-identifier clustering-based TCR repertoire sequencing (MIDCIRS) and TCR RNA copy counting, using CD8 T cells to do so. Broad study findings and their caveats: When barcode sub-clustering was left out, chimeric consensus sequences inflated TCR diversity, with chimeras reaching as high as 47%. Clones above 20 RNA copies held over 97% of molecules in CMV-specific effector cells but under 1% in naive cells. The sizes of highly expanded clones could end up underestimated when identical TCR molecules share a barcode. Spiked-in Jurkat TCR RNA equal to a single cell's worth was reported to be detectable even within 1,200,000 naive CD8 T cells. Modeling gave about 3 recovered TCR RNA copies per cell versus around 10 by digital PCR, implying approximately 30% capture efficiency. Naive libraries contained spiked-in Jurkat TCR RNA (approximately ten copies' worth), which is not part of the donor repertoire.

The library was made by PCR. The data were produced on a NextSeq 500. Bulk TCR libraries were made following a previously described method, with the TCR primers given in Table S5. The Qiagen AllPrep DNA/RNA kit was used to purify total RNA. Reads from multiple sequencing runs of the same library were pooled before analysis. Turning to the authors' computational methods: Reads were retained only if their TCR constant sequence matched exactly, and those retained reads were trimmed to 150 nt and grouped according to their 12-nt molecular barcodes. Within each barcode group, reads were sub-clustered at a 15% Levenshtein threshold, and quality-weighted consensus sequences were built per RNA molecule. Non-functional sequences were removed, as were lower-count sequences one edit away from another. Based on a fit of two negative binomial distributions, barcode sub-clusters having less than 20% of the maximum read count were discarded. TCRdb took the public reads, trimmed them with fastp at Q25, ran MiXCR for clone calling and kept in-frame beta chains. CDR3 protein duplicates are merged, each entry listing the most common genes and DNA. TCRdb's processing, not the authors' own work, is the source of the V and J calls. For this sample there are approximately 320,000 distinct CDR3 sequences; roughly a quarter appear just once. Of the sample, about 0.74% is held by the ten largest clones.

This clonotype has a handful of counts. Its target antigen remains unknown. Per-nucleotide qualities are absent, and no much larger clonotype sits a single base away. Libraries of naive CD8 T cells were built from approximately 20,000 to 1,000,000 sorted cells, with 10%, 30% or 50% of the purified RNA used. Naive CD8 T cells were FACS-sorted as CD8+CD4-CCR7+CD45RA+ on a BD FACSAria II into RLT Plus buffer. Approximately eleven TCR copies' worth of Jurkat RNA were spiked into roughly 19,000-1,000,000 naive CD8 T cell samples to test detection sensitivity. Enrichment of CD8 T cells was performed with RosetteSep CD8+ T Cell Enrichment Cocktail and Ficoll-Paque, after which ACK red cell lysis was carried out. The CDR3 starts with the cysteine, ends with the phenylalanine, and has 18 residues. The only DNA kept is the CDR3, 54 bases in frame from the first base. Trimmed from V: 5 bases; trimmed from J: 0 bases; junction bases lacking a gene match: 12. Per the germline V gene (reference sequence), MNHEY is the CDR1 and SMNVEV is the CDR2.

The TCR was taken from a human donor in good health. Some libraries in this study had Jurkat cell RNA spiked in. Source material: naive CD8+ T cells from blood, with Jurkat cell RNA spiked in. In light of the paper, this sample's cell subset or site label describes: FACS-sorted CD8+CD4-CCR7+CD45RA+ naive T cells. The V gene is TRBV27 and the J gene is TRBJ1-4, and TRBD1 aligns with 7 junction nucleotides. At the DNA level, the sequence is TGTGCCAGCAGTGTCCAACAGGGGCCCGGAGCAACTAATGAAAAACTGTTTTTT. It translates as CASSVQQGPGATNEKLFF.